A single sample gave rise to the 11 T cell receptor beta chains below, sequenced in a study of siplizumab effects on memory and regulatory T cells. The data were produced by immunoSEQ multiplex PCR, yet TCRdb's version contains in-frame clones alone and is incomplete. The sample includes around 120,000 clones, around 94% seen only once; the top ten take about 1.8%. Material: non-Treg CD4+ T cells sorted from blood. All receptors derive from a human donor in good health.

This clone was counted a few times. This chain joins TRBV5-6 and TRBJ1-6; unclear D gene. Trimming left V 4 bases short and J 8 bases short, with 10 bases between. CDR3 length: 13 amino acids. CDR1 is SGHDT and CDR2 is YYEEEE in the germline V gene. This CDR3 is CASSDRRDSPLHF. The CDR3 nucleotides read TGTGCCAGCAGCGACCGGCGCGATTCACCCCTCCACTTT.

The CDR3 DNA is TGTGCCAGTAGTAGGTGGGCTAGCGGGGAAACAGATACGCAGTATTTT. Protein product: CASSRWASGETDTQYF. The gene calls are TRBV19 and TRBJ2-3; 9 nucleotides line up with TRBD2. Germline CDR1 reads LNHDA; CDR2 reads SQIVND (reference sequence). CDR3 length: 16 amino acids. V dropped 4 bases and J dropped 3; count of bases not matched to a gene: 8.

This chain links TRBV5-6 with TRBJ2-1, with D possibly being TRBD1 (5 bases). Trimming removed 3 bases at V and 1 base at J, with 14 bases between. This CDR3 is 16 amino acids long. The germline CDR1 and CDR2 sequences are SGHDT and YYEEEE. The CDR3 reads CASSSSAGWSYNEQFF. In nucleotides, the CDR3 is TGTGCCAGCAGCTCCTCCGCAGGGTGGTCCTACAATGAGCAGTTCTTC.

This sequence joins TRBV7-9 and TRBJ2-2; D is perhaps TRBD1 or TRBD2 (5 bases each). Germline-derived CDR1 and CDR2 are SEHNR and FQNEAQ (reference sequence). The CDR3 runs 15 residues. Trimming removed 3 bases from V and 5 bases from J, with 13 bases in between. For the CDR3, the DNA is TGTGCCAGCAGCTTGTTCGGGACGACGACCGGGGAGCTGTTTTTT. Amino acids: CASSLFGTTTGELFF.

The rearrangement uses TRBV7-2 and TRBJ1-5; D not certain. The CDR3 length is 14 residues. Deletions cut 6 bases from V and 5 bases from J, with 14 bases between. Germline V gene lookup returns CDR1 SGHTA and CDR2 FQGNSA. The CDR3 bases are TGTGCCAGCAGTTCTCTAGCACGTCATCAGCCCCAGCATTTT. This translates into CASSSLARHQPQHF.

This chain links TRBV7-2 with TRBJ2-3, with 9 bases that match TRBD1. Germline assignment: CDR1 SGHTA and CDR2 FQGNSA. This CDR3 region has 15 residues. After removal of 2 bases from V and 9 bases from J, the junction contained 9 bases not matched to a gene. The CDR3 bases are TGTGCCAGCAGCTTAATACAGGGGGCTTTTGAAACGCAGTATTTT. Protein product: CASSLIQGAFETQYF. The entire variable domain, with the rest obtained from reference TRBV7-2 and TRBJ2-3, is as follows: GAGVSQSPSNKVTEKGKDVELRCDPISGHTALYWYRQSLGQGLEFLIYFQGNSAPDKSGLPSDRFSAERTGGSVSTLTIQRTQQEDSAVYLCASSLIQGAFETQYFGPGTRLTVL.

The V call is TRBV7-3, the J call TRBJ2-1; TRBD2 aligns across 10 bases. There are 13 residues in the CDR3. The V gene end was trimmed by 8 bases and the J gene end by 5 bases; junction bases not matched to a gene: 3. Germline V gene sequence: CDR1 SGHTA, CDR2 FQGTGA. CDR3 in amino acids: CASGLAVNNEQFF. In nucleotides, the CDR3 is TGTGCCAGCGGACTAGCGGTGAACAATGAGCAGTTCTTC. Together with reference TRBV7-3 and TRBJ2-1, the CDR3 gives the full variable domain: GAGVSQTPSNKVTEKGKYVELRCDPISGHTALYWYRQSLGQGPEFLIYFQGTGAADDSGLPNDRFFAVRPEGSVSTLKIQRTERGDSAVYLCASGLAVNNEQFFGPGTRLTVL.

This sequence joins TRBV18 and TRBJ1-2; maybe TRBD1 (6 bases). This CDR3 spans 15 amino acids. Deletions cut 0 bases from V and 7 bases from J, with 15 bases between. Germline loops: CDR1 KGHSH, CDR2 LQKENI. The CDR3 DNA is TGTGCCAGCTCACCACCGTCTTCGGGGGGCGGTGGCTACACCTTC. It yields the protein CASSPPSSGGGGYTF.

The V gene is TRBV6-1, the J gene TRBJ2-5, with D maybe TRBD1 (5 bases). Deletions cut 6 bases from V and 2 bases from J, with 13 bases between. Germline V gene data show CDR1 as MNHNS and CDR2 as SASEGT. This CDR3 region has 14 residues. This CDR3 is CASSLGASQETQYF. The CDR3 region has the DNA TGTGCCAGCAGCCTAGGGGCTAGTCAAGAGACCCAGTACTTC.

The rearrangement uses TRBV6-5 and TRBJ1-1, with unresolved D. The CDR3 length is 15 residues. V was clipped by 0 bases and J by 2 bases, with 10 bases between them. Germline lookup yields CDR1 MNHEY and CDR2 SVGAGI. CDR3 in amino acids: CASSYSGGINTEAFF. CDR3 sequence (DNA): TGTGCCAGCAGTTACTCGGGAGGGATTAACACTGAAGCTTTCTTT.

The chain recombines TRBV5-8 with TRBJ2-3; D unclear. The V gene lost 4 bases and the J gene lost 6 bases, with 18 bases spanning the gap. The CDR3 totals 15 residues. Germline loops: CDR1 SGHTS, CDR2 YDEGEE. For the CDR3, the DNA is TGTGCCAGCAGCGTGGGTGGCCAGTCGGCGGATACGCAGTATTTT. It encodes CASSVGGQSADTQYF.